A single sample gave rise to the 25 T cell receptor beta chains below, sequenced in a study of T cells after posttransplantation cyclophosphamide (TCRdb year 2016). The method behind the library was the immunoSEQ multiplex PCR assay. The table comes from immuneACCESS by way of TCRdb, which keeps in-frame sequences with V and J called. Part of the clones is missing from these tables; in studies checked, under half for an unresolved V gene and the rest for unknown reasons. This sample shows a few thousand clones, and none of them turns up only once. Clones ranked in the top ten supply more than 9% of the sample. Explained via the paper, the treatment or condition label denotes: high-dose cyclophosphamide on days +3 and +4 as single-agent GVHD prophylaxis. For conditioning, the PTCy patients got busulfan and fludarabine, then a related or unrelated marrow graft, followed by cyclophosphamide on days +3 and +4.

This sample comprised PBMCs, obtained after allogeneic stem cell transplant with posttransplant cyclophosphamide. These receptors were taken from a male patient aged 55 to 70 who received an allogeneic stem cell transplant from a related donor and was CMV-positive. Donor T cells from the graft may be present among the T cells after a transplant.

This clone was observed at least ten times. The chain employs TRBV5-1 and TRBJ2-5; TRBD2 agrees at 8 bases. The V gene end was trimmed by 0 bases and the J gene end by 3 bases; junction bases not matched to a gene: 7. The germline CDR1 and CDR2 sequences are SGHRS and YFSETQ. This CDR3 spans 16 amino acids. CDR3: CASSLAGQREKETQYF. The DNA for the CDR3 is TGCGCCAGCAGCTTGGCCGGGCAGCGGGAGAAAGAGACCCAGTACTTC.

In this sample, this clone turned up many times. The chain combines TRBV19 with TRBJ2-5; tentative D call: TRBD1 (6 bases). Trimming removed 3 bases at V and 5 bases at J, with 16 bases between. This CDR3 contains 15 residues. CDR1 and CDR2 (germline): LNHDA, SQIVND (reference sequence). CDR3 bases: TGTGCCAGTAGTATTTACTCACAGGGCGGCGAGACCCAGTACTTC. It codes for CASSIYSQGGETQYF.

This clone rates as medium-sized (0.01 to 0.1%). The CDR3 loop is CASSSLTGWGYGYTF. The CDR3 nucleotides are TGTGCCAGCAGCTCCCTGACAGGGTGGGGCTATGGCTACACCTTC. V usage is TRBV11-2 and J usage is TRBJ1-2, with 7 positions matching TRBD1. Germline V gene data show CDR1 as SGHAT and CDR2 as FQNNGV. The CDR3 length is 15 residues. With 4 bases clipped from V and 4 bases from J, the junction kept 9 bases outside the gene matches.

This clone is medium-sized within its sample. The V call is TRBV19, the J call TRBJ2-7; D remains unclear. Per germline, CDR1 LNHDA and CDR2 SQIVND (reference sequence). Between the trimmed V and J ends, which lost 0 bases and 0 bases, there was a span of 15 bases. The CDR3 contains 17 residues. CDR3 nucleotides: TGTGCCAGTAGTATAGATGGGTGGTCAGGAAACTCCTACGAGCAGTACTTC. The encoded protein is CASSIDGWSGNSYEQYF.

This clone was counted at least ten times. The CDR3 loop is CASVSSYNEQFF. CDR3 DNA sequence: TGTGCCTCAGTAAGCTCCTACAATGAGCAGTTCTTC. The chain recombines TRBV30 with TRBJ2-1; unclear D gene. This CDR3 is built from 12 residues. V gave up 7 bases and J gave up 0 bases, with 7 bases separating them. Germline V gives CDR1 GTSNPN, CDR2 SVGIG (reference sequence).

This clone ranks as medium-sized. Written as DNA, the CDR3 is TGCGCCAGCAGCCAACTGGGAGCGGGAGGATATACGCAGTATTTT. Protein sequence: CASSQLGAGGYTQYF. The chain couples TRBV4-1 to TRBJ2-3; TRBD2 matches at 9 bases. V was clipped by 2 bases and J by 7 bases; unmatched bases: 7. The CDR3 extends over 15 amino acids. CDR1 and CDR2 (germline): MGHRA, YSYEKL.

There are many counts of this clone. The CDR3 DNA sequence: TGCAGCGTTGAAGGGGCGACAGCCTACAATGAGCAGTTCTTC. Its protein product is CSVEGATAYNEQFF. The V and J genes are TRBV29-1 and TRBJ2-1; possibly TRBD1 for D (5 bases). V shed 1 base and J shed 2 bases, with 9 bases lying between them. The CDR3 totals 14 residues. The germline V gene has CDR1 SQVTM and CDR2 ANQGSEA.

This clone is deemed medium-sized (0.01 to 0.1%). The chain has TRBV2 and TRBJ2-3; TRBD1 aligns across 8 bases. In germline, CDR1 is SNHLY, CDR2 FYNNEI. The CDR3 sequence is 12 residues long. The V and J ends lost 5 bases and 6 bases, in that order; junction bases with no gene match: 1. The CDR3: CASSRQGDTQYF. The CDR3, as DNA: TGTGCCAGCAGTCGACAGGGGGATACGCAGTATTTT. The whole variable domain, filled in from reference TRBV2 and TRBJ2-3, reads EPEVTQTPSHQVTQMGQEVILRCVPISNHLYFYWYRQILGQKVEFLVSFYNNEISEKSEIFDDQFSVERPDGSNFTLKIRSTKLEDSAMYFCASSRQGDTQYFGPGTRLTVL.

This clone counts as medium-sized (0.01 to 0.1%). This chain uses TRBV7-3 with TRBJ2-1, with 8 bases identical to TRBD2. CDR1 and CDR2 (germline): SGHTA, FQGTGA. The length of the CDR3 is 11 residues. Germline trimming cut 2 bases from V and 12 bases from J; bases unmatched to any gene: 0. The CDR3 sequence is CASSLGLAQFF. The DNA for the CDR3 is TGTGCCAGCAGCTTAGGACTAGCGCAGTTCTTC.

This clone has ten or more counts. V and J are TRBV30 and TRBJ2-3; TRBD1 might be the D (6 bases). The germline V gene encodes CDR1 GTSNPN and CDR2 SVGIG (reference sequence). The CDR3 sequence is 14 residues long. V gave up 8 bases and J gave up 5 bases, with 20 bases separating them. The CDR3 reads CAENSGGRGDTQYF. CDR3 bases: TGTGCCGAGAACAGTGGGGGCAGGGGAGATACGCAGTATTTT.

This clone showed up many times. J is TRBJ1-6 and V is TRBV28, with D uncertain. CDR3 length: 16 amino acids. The germline V gene has CDR1 MDHEN and CDR2 SYDVKM. Between the trimmed V and J ends, which lost 2 bases and 0 bases, there was a span of 8 bases. Here the CDR3 reads CASSLVRSSYNSPLHF. CDR3 DNA sequence: TGTGCCAGCAGTTTAGTAAGGAGCTCCTATAATTCACCCCTCCACTTT.

This clone was counted many times. The V call is TRBV9, the J call TRBJ2-2, with D possibly matching TRBD2 (6 bases). V gave up 3 bases and J gave up 4 bases, with 10 bases separating them. Per the germline V gene, CDR1 is SGDLS and CDR2 is YYNGEE. The CDR3 contains 14 residues. The CDR3 region has the DNA TGTGCCAGCAGCGCGGGACTCCGCACCGGGGAGCTGTTTTTT. Its protein product is CASSAGLRTGELFF. Full variable domain (rest looked up from reference TRBV9 and TRBJ2-2): DSGVTQTPKHLITATGQRVTLRCSPRSGDLSVYWYQQSLDQGLQFLIQYYNGEERAKGNILERFSAQQFPDLHSELNLSSLELGDSALYFCASSAGLRTGELFFGEGSRLTVL.

This clone was counted ten times or more. The V call is TRBV23-1, the J call TRBJ2-2; tentative D call: TRBD1 (6 bases). TRBV23-1 is identified as an open reading frame with a role that is uncertain. The V gene lost 2 bases and the J gene lost 0 bases, with 19 bases spanning the gap. The CDR3 runs 19 residues. This CDR3 is CASSQRPTGLSPNTGELFF. Written as DNA, the CDR3 is TGCGCCAGCAGTCAAAGGCCGACAGGTTTGAGTCCGAACACCGGGGAGCTGTTTTTT.

This clone was counted at least ten times. The CDR3 nucleotides are TGTGCCAGCAGTTTCGGGGTAATAGCCAAAAACATTCAGTACTTC. Amino acid sequence: CASSFGVIAKNIQYF. The rearrangement joins TRBV28 to TRBJ2-4; TRBD2 is a possible D gene (5 bases). Germline-derived CDR1 and CDR2 are MDHEN and SYDVKM. The V end lost 3 bases, the J end lost 0 bases, and 9 bases lay between the germline ends. The CDR3 length is 15 residues.

By its share, this clone is medium-sized. This chain connects TRBV5-1 to TRBJ2-1; possible D gene TRBD2, 6 bases. CDR1 is SGHRS and CDR2 is YFSETQ in the germline V gene. The CDR3 is made up of 17 amino acids. V was cut by 2 bases and J by 6 bases, with 21 bases left in between. The CDR3 DNA follows: TGCGCCAGCAGCTTTCCCCTCGGTGGGGACTCCATCAATGAGCAGTTCTTC. It specifies CASSFPLGGDSINEQFF.

This clone was seen repeatedly, ten times or more. The chain combines TRBV28 with TRBJ1-1, with D possibly TRBD1 on 6 matching bases. The CDR3 has 14 residues. V lost 7 bases, J lost 4 bases, and 16 bases lay in between. CDR1 and CDR2 (germline): MDHEN, SYDVKM. CDR3 amino acids: CASKQPRGSTEAFF. As DNA, the CDR3 is TGTGCCAGCAAACAACCAAGGGGGAGCACTGAAGCTTTCTTT.

In this sample, this clone turned up many times. The chain recombines TRBV5-1 with TRBJ2-7; a weak D match, TRBD2 (6 bases). Germline CDR1 SGHRS, CDR2 YFSETQ. V lost 0 bases and J lost 8, with 15 bases in between. The CDR3 length is 14 residues. The CDR3 loop is CASSLDSGSTQQYF. In DNA, the CDR3 is TGCGCCAGCAGCTTGGATAGCGGTTCCACCCAGCAGTACTTC. Using reference TRBV5-1 and TRBJ2-7 for the parts outside the CDR3, the full variable domain is KAGVTQTPRYLIKTRGQQVTLSCSPISGHRSVSWYQQTPGQGLQFLFEYFSETQRNKGNFPGRFSGRQFSNSRSEMNVSTLELGDSALYLCASSLDSGSTQQYFGPGTRLTVT.

By sample fraction, this clone is medium-sized (0.01 to 0.1%). The J gene is TRBJ2-1, the V gene TRBV6-6; the match to TRBD2 covers 7 bases. V lost 9 bases, J lost 0 bases, and 8 bases stayed unmatched. Looked up from germline, CDR1 is MNHNY and CDR2 is SVGAGI (reference sequence). The CDR3 consists of 15 residues. The CDR3, as DNA: TGTGCCAGATACAGACTAGCAAGCTCCTACAATGAGCAGTTCTTC. It codes for CARYRLASSYNEQFF.

This clone is deemed medium-sized. The J gene is TRBJ1-3, the V gene TRBV11-2; D unresolved. CDR1 and CDR2 (germline): SGHAT, FQNNGV. Trimming shortened V by 1 base and J by 0 bases, and 7 bases separated the two germline ends. The CDR3 sequence is 15 residues long. CDR3 in amino acids: CASSLGGGSGNTIYF. The CDR3 coding sequence is TGTGCCAGCAGCTTAGGAGGAGGCTCTGGAAACACCATATATTTT. Full variable domain (remainder filled in from reference TRBV11-2 and TRBJ1-3): EAGVAQSPRYKIIEKRQSVAFWCNPISGHATLYWYQQILGQGPKLLIQFQNNGVVDDSQLPKDRFSAERLKGVDSTLKIQPAKLEDSAVYLCASSLGGGSGNTIYFGEGSWLTVV.

This clone turned up a few times. The chain combines TRBV7-9 with TRBJ2-4; 7 bases align to TRBD2. CDR1 SEHNR and CDR2 FQNEAQ come from the germline V gene (reference sequence). The CDR3 consists of 16 residues. V lost 7 bases, J lost 4 bases, and 13 bases stayed unmatched. DNA of the CDR3: TGTGCCAGCAACCCCCGTACAGCGGGACGTAAAAACATTCAGTACTTC. It encodes CASNPRTAGRKNIQYF.

Judged by abundance, this clone is medium-sized. The rearrangement uses TRBV6-6 and TRBJ1-4, with 9 positions matching TRBD1. This CDR3 has 15 residues. CDR1 and CDR2 (germline): MNHNY, SVGAGI (reference sequence). With 1 base clipped from V and 8 bases from J, the junction kept 5 bases outside the gene matches. For the CDR3, the DNA is TGTGCCAGCAGTTACTTCACAGGGGGCGCGGAAAAACTGTTTTTT. Protein sequence: CASSYFTGGAEKLFF.

This clone appeared many times. This chain connects TRBV5-1 to TRBJ2-7, with D possibly TRBD2 on 6 matching bases. The CDR3 runs to 15 residues. The ends were cut back, 4 bases at V and 4 bases at J, with 18 bases in the middle. Germline loops: CDR1 SGHRS, CDR2 YFSETQ. Written as DNA, the CDR3 is TGCGCCAGCAGCCTGCTCGGGACTTCGAAATACGAGCAGTACTTC. It translates to CASSLLGTSKYEQYF. Supplemented by reference TRBV5-1 and TRBJ2-7, the full variable domain reads KAGVTQTPRYLIKTRGQQVTLSCSPISGHRSVSWYQQTPGQGLQFLFEYFSETQRNKGNFPGRFSGRQFSNSRSEMNVSTLELGDSALYLCASSLLGTSKYEQYFGPGTRLTVT.

A few counts support this clone. One junction end does not reproduce the germline sequence, and a read error may be involved. The sample has other DNA sequences that encode this CDR3 too. The rearrangement uses TRBV29-1 and TRBJ2-5, with 9 bases matching TRBD1. There are 18 residues in the CDR3. Per germline, CDR1 SQVTM and CDR2 ANQGSEA. The CDR3 DNA reads TGCAGTGTTGAAGCCCAATCCCGACCTGACAGGGGGCAAGAGACCCAGTACTTC. Translation gives CSVEAQSRPDRGQETQYF. Combining the CDR3 with reference TRBV29-1 and TRBJ2-5 gives the whole variable domain SAVISQKPSRDICQRGTSLTIQCQVDSQVTMMFWYRQQPGQSLTLIATANQGSEATYESGFVIDKFPISRPNLTFSTLTVSNMSPEDSSIYLCSVEAQSRPDRGQETQYFGPGTRLLVL.

By share, this clone counts as medium-sized. V usage is TRBV11-2 and J usage is TRBJ2-7; 7 bases match TRBD2. V shed 4 bases and J 0 bases; nucleotides not matched to a gene: 9. The CDR3 loop spans 16 amino acids. Germline V lookup: CDR1 SGHAT, CDR2 FQNNGV. CDR3 bases: TGTGCCAGCAGCTCCGACGGAACGGGGGGCTCCTACGAGCAGTACGTC. This sequence encodes CASSSDGTGGSYEQYV.

This clone has at least ten counts. The CDR3, as DNA: TGCAGCTCCCGGACTAGCGGCTACAATGAGCAGTTCTTC. This sequence encodes CSSRTSGYNEQFF. The rearrangement links TRBV29-1 to TRBJ2-1; 10 bases fit TRBD2. This CDR3 is built from 13 residues. Per germline, CDR1 SQVTM and CDR2 ANQGSEA. With V trimmed by 8 bases and J by 3 bases, 4 bases remained unmatched.